This T cell receptor (beta chain) was profiled in a study of T cell responses to AZD1222 COVID-19 vaccine. Study at large: Second-dose recipients at about 4 or about 12 weeks were treated as one pooled group. Study-level findings and limits: Of spike-specific TCRs, nearly half reportedly target regions left unmutated in variants. Sampling captured repertoires only after the peak T cell response. AZD1222 recipients seropositive at baseline numbered only five to seven.

About this clone itself: Its antigen is as yet unknown.

The method was immunoSEQ multiplex PCR; TCRdb's version includes in-frame clones alone and lacks a portion of them. Among about 56,000 clones, 80% to 90% were seen once, and the ten largest hold over 13%. The specimen was peripheral blood, collected on day 0 of AZD1222 vaccination. This receptor was obtained from an adult in good health.

CDR3 sequence (DNA): TGCAGCGTTGTACCCACGGAACACAATGAGCAGTTCTTC. Translated: CSVVPTEHNEQFF. The chain carries TRBV29-1 and TRBJ2-1; D gene unclear. Germline loops: CDR1 SQVTM, CDR2 ANQGSEA. V lost 4 bases to trimming and J lost 5 bases, with 12 bases between them. This CDR3 region has 13 residues.